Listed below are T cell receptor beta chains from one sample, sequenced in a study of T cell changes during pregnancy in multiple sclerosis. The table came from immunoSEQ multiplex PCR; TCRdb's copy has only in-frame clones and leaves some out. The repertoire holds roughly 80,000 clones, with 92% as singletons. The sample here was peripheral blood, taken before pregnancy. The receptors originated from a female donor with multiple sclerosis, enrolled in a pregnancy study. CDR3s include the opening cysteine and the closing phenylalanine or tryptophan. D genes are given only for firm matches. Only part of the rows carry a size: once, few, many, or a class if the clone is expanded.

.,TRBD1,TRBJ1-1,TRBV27,CASSSIGTGGTEAFF,TGTGCCAGCAGTTCAATCGGGACAGGGGGCACTGAAGCTTTCTTT
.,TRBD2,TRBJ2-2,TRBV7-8,CASSLAKDGTSGANTGELFF,TGTGCCAGCAGCTTAGCGAAGGACGGGACTAGCGGGGCGAACACCGGGGAGCTGTTTTTT
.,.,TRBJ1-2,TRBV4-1,CASSRPGVSNYGYTF,TGCGCCAGCAGCCGCCCGGGGGTCTCTAACTATGGCTACACCTTC
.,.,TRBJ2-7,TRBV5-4,CASSLDHYEQYF,TGTGCCAGCAGCTTGGATCACTACGAGCAGTACTTC
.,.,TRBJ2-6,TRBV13,CASSPEGSGANVLTF,TGTGCCAGCAGCCCCGAGGGCTCTGGGGCCAACGTCCTGACTTTC
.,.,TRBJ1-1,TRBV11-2,CASSLVGGGDLNTEAFF,TGTGCCAGCAGCTTAGTAGGCGGCGGGGATTTGAACACTGAAGCTTTCTTT
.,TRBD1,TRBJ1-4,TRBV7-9,CASSLVGGLNEKLFF,TGTGCCAGCAGCTTAGTAGGGGGCCTTAATGAAAAACTGTTTTTT
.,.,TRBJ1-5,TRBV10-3,CAISEPGQRGPQHF,TGTGCCATCAGTGAGCCCGGACAGCGGGGGCCCCAGCATTTT
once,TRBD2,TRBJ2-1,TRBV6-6,CASLPRGAYNEQFF,TGTGCCAGCCTTCCTCGGGGGGCCTACAATGAGCAGTTCTTC
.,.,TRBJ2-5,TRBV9,CASSLPGKETQYF,TGTGCCAGCAGCCTCCCCGGGAAAGAGACCCAGTACTTC
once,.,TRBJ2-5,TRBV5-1,CASSLSQETQYF,TGCGCCAGCAGCCTCAGTCAAGAGACCCAGTACTTC